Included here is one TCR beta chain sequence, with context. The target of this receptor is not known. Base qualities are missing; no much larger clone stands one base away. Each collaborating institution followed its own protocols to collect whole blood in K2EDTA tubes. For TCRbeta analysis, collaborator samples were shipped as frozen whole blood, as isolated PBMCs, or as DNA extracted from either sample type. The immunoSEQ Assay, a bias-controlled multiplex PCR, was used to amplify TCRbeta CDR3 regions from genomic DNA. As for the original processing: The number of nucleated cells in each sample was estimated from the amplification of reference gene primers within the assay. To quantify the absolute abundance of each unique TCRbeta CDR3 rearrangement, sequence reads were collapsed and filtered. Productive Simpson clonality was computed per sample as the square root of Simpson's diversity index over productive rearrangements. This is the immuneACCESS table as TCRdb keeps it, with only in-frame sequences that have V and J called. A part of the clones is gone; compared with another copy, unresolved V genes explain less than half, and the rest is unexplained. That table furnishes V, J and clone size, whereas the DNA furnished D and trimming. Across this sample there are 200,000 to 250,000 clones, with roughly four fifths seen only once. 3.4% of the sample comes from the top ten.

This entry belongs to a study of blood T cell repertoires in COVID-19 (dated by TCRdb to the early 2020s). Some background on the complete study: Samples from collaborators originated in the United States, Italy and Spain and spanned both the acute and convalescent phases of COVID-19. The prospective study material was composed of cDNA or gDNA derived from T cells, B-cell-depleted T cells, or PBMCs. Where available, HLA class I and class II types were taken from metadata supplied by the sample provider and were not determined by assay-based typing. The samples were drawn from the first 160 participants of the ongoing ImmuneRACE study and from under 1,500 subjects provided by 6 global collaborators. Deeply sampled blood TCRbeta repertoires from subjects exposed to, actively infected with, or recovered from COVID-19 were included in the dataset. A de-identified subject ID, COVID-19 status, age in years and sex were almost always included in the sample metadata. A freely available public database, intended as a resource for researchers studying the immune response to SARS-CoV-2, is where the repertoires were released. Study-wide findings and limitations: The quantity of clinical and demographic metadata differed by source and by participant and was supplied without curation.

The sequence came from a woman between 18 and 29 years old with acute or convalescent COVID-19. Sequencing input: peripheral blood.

The DNA sequence reads TGCGCCAGCACCCAGGGGGCAGCCACTGAAGCTTTCTTT. Its amino acids are CASTQGAATEAFF. The chain was built from TRBV5-1 and TRBJ1-1; 8 junctional bases match TRBD1. Relative to germline, V is missing 6 bases and J is missing 4 bases, with 5 bases of the junction outside any gene match. The CDR1 and CDR2 encoded by the germline V gene are SGHRS and YFSETQ. The CDR3 goes from the cysteine to the phenylalanine over 13 residues. The only DNA kept is the CDR3, 39 bases in frame from the first base.